One and the same sample provided the 21 T cell receptor beta chains below, sequenced in a study of cytomegalovirus exposure and HLA in healthy donors. Repertoires were generated with immunoSEQ multiplex PCR, while TCRdb's copy carries only in-frame clones and drops some. The sample has around 140,000 clones; roughly 86% are singletons. The sequenced material came from PBMCs. All receptors derive from a man between 18 and 35 years old in good health and CMV-seropositive.

The chain couples TRBV19 to TRBJ1-5, with 7 positions matching TRBD1. The CDR3 covers 15 residues. In germline, CDR1 is LNHDA, CDR2 SQIVND (reference sequence). With V trimmed by 4 bases and J by 1 base, 4 bases remained unmatched. The CDR3 region has the DNA TGTGCCAGTAGTACCACAGGGGTCAGCAATCAGCCCCAGCATTTT. Its translation is CASSTTGVSNQPQHF.

V and J are TRBV10-1 and TRBJ2-5; D is unresolved. This CDR3 region has 13 residues. Looked up from germline, CDR1 is WNHNN and CDR2 is SYGVQD (reference sequence). The germline V and J ends were trimmed by 3 bases and 3 bases, with 8 bases remaining between them. The CDR3 region has the DNA TGCGCCAGCAGTGAACTCTCAAAAGAGACCCAGTACTTC. Amino acid sequence: CASSELSKETQYF.

The chain links TRBV6-5 to TRBJ2-1; maybe TRBD1 (5 bases). The germline V gene encodes CDR1 MNHEY and CDR2 SVGAGI. The CDR3 length is 14 residues. With 7 bases removed from V and 6 bases from J, the gap between germline ends came to 16 bases. The CDR3 bases are TGTGCCAGCAATAGGGCAGGGAAAGGCAATGAGCAGTTCTTC. It codes for CASNRAGKGNEQFF.

This rearrangement joins TRBV28 to TRBJ1-1; D is perhaps TRBD1 (5 bases). This CDR3 has 15 amino acids. Germline assignment: CDR1 MDHEN and CDR2 SYDVKM. Trimming shortened V by 3 bases and J by 0 bases, and 11 bases separated the two germline ends. The CDR3: CASSFLTAMNTEAFF. The DNA of the CDR3 is TGTGCCAGCAGTTTTCTGACAGCCATGAACACTGAAGCTTTCTTT.

The genes are TRBV11-3 and TRBJ2-1; a weak D match, TRBD2 (6 bases). The CDR3 sequence is 14 residues long. Germline CDR1 is SGHNT and CDR2 is YENEEA. The V and J ends lost 3 bases and 2 bases respectively, with 8 bases between them. CDR3 coding DNA: TGTGCCAGCAGCTTGGGGGGTCCCTACAATGAGCAGTTCTTC. Amino acids: CASSLGGPYNEQFF.

CDR3 protein: CASSPDSPLNGYTF. Here the CDR3 DNA reads TGTGCCAGCTCACCGGACAGCCCACTAAATGGCTACACCTTC. This chain joins TRBV18 and TRBJ1-2; a weak D match, TRBD1 (6 bases). Germline V gene sequence: CDR1 KGHSH, CDR2 LQKENI. This CDR3 is 14 amino acids long. V lost 3 bases and J lost 6, with 14 bases in between.

The V and J genes are TRBV27 and TRBJ2-3; tentative D call: TRBD2 (6 bases). Trimming removed 0 bases at V and 1 base at J, with 11 bases between. The length of the CDR3 is 16 residues. CDR1 and CDR2 from the germline V gene are MNHEY and SMNVEV (reference sequence). The CDR3 nucleotides are TGTGCCAGCAGTTTATCAGCCGGGGGACGCACAGATACGCAGTATTTT. Encoded protein: CASSLSAGGRTDTQYF.

The chain uses TRBV19 and TRBJ1-1; perhaps TRBD1 as D (5 bases). The CDR3 length is 13 residues. The V and J ends lost 5 bases and 5 bases respectively, with 12 bases between them. Germline loops: CDR1 LNHDA, CDR2 SQIVND (reference sequence). The CDR3 bases are TGTGCCAGTAGTGCAGGGATGGGGACTGAAGCTTTCTTT. Encoded protein: CASSAGMGTEAFF.

The genes are TRBV28 and TRBJ2-7; D is unclear. The CDR3 has 12 residues. The germline gives CDR1 MDHEN, CDR2 SYDVKM. Between the trimmed V and J ends, which lost 8 bases and 2 bases, there was a span of 10 bases. The CDR3 nucleotides are TGTGCCAGCCGAGGCGGCCCCTACGAGCAGTACTTC. Translated: CASRGGPYEQYF.

This clone occurred a few times. The chain employs TRBV5-4 and TRBJ1-6; 8 bases fit TRBD1. After removal of 4 bases from V and 5 bases from J, the junction contained 14 bases not matched to a gene. Germline values: CDR1 SGHNT, CDR2 YYREEE (reference sequence). There are 18 residues in the CDR3. The CDR3 bases are TGTGCCAGCAGCCTCGGACAGGGTATCCCGTGGCATAATTCACCCCTCCACTTT. It encodes CASSLGQGIPWHNSPLHF. The full variable domain, rest sourced from reference TRBV5-4 and TRBJ1-6, is ETGVTQSPTHLIKTRGQQVTLRCSSQSGHNTVSWYQQALGQGPQFIFQYYREEENGRGNFPPRFSGLQFPNYSSELNVNALELDDSALYLCASSLGQGIPWHNSPLHFGNGTRLTVT.

The chain joins TRBV5-1 to TRBJ1-2; 7 bases map to TRBD1. The CDR3 is made up of 16 amino acids. CDR1 SGHRS and CDR2 YFSETQ come from the germline V gene. Losses at the gene ends were 4 bases for V and 4 bases for J; bases not matched to a gene: 13. For the CDR3, the DNA is TGCGCCAGCAGCGAACAACCGGGACAGCGCTTCTATGGCTACACCTTC. This encodes CASSEQPGQRFYGYTF.

This clone was detected only once. The CDR3 region is CASSQDRGRWTGELFF. The CDR3 coding sequence is TGTGCCAGCAGCCAGGACAGGGGGCGGTGGACCGGGGAGCTGTTTTTT. The chain recombines TRBV27 with TRBJ2-2; 11 bases match TRBD1. Trimming at V came to 6 bases and at J to 5 bases, leaving 8 bases not matched to a gene. This CDR3 is built from 16 residues. Germline V gives CDR1 MNHEY, CDR2 SMNVEV (reference sequence).

V usage is TRBV5-1 and J usage is TRBJ1-2; TRBD1 agrees at 7 bases. Germline trimming cut 0 bases from V and 4 bases from J; bases unmatched to any gene: 6. Per germline, CDR1 SGHRS and CDR2 YFSETQ. CDR3 length: 15 residues. The CDR3 protein is CASSLAPQGSYGYTF. The CDR3 DNA is TGCGCCAGCAGCTTGGCCCCACAGGGGAGCTATGGCTACACCTTC.

The chain combines TRBV6-5 with TRBJ1-2; TRBD1 matches 7 bases. The CDR3 has 15 amino acids. Germline values: CDR1 MNHEY, CDR2 SVGAGI. Losses at the gene ends were 2 bases for V and 4 bases for J; bases not matched to a gene: 7. The CDR3 loop reads CASSYVSGTAYGYTF. CDR3 coding DNA: TGTGCCAGCAGTTACGTCTCCGGGACAGCCTATGGCTACACCTTC.

The CDR3 sequence: CASSAGTSFNEQFF. The CDR3 DNA reads as TGTGCCAGCAGTGCCGGGACTAGCTTCAATGAGCAGTTCTTC. This chain joins TRBV27 and TRBJ2-1; TRBD2 matches 9 bases. The V gene end was trimmed by 5 bases and the J gene end by 6 bases; junction bases not matched to a gene: 5. This CDR3 has 14 residues. Germline V gene sequence: CDR1 MNHEY, CDR2 SMNVEV (reference sequence).

The rearrangement uses TRBV30 and TRBJ1-6; D uncertain. V lost 5 bases and J 9 bases, leaving 17 bases between the germline ends. This CDR3 has 14 amino acids. CDR1 is GTSNPN, CDR2 SVGIG, per germline (reference sequence). The CDR3 is CAWGTGFLSSPLHF. In DNA, the CDR3 is TGTGCCTGGGGAACGGGGTTCTTAAGTTCACCCCTCCACTTT.

The CDR3 region has the DNA TGTGCCAGCGCACAGACAGGGGGCGATTACTATGGCTACACCTTC. Amino acids: CASAQTGGDYYGYTF. The chain recombines TRBV19 with TRBJ1-2; 10 bases map to TRBD1. Looked up from germline, CDR1 is LNHDA and CDR2 is SQIVND (reference sequence). Germline trimming cut 9 bases from V and 3 bases from J; bases unmatched to any gene: 10. The CDR3 length is 15 residues.

The chain combines TRBV5-4 with TRBJ2-5, with TRBD2 matching over 14 bases. V shed 5 bases and J 5 bases; nucleotides not matched to a gene: 5. The CDR3 spans 15 residues. The germline gives CDR1 SGHNT, CDR2 YYREEE (reference sequence). CDR3 coding DNA: TGTGCCAGCAGTTTGAGACTAGCGGGGGGGGAGACCCAGTACTTC. The encoded protein is CASSLRLAGGETQYF.

J is TRBJ1-3 and V is TRBV28, with unresolved D. V was trimmed by 5 bases and J by 0 bases, leaving 14 bases between them. This CDR3 is built from 16 residues. Germline-derived CDR1 and CDR2 are MDHEN and SYDVKM. The CDR3 reads CASSPPGLNSGNTIYF. CDR3 sequence (DNA): TGTGCCAGCAGTCCCCCTGGACTGAACTCTGGAAACACCATATATTTT.

V is TRBV4-1 and J is TRBJ2-2; D might be TRBD1 (5 bases). The CDR3 is 17 amino acids. V was pared by 0 bases and J by 0 bases, with 11 bases between. Germline V gene sequence: CDR1 MGHRA, CDR2 YSYEKL. In nucleotides, the CDR3 is TGCGCCAGCAGCCAAGATCGGACATCCTCGAACACCGGGGAGCTGTTTTTT. It specifies CASSQDRTSSNTGELFF.

The chain is built from TRBV29-1 and TRBJ2-3, with TRBD1 matching 12 bases. The CDR3 loop spans 14 amino acids. Germline V gene sequence: CDR1 SQVTM, CDR2 ANQGSEA. J gave up 4 bases and V 4 bases, and 3 bases lay outside the gene matches. For the CDR3, the DNA is TGCAGCGTTGGGGGACAGGGGGCTGCAGATACGCAGTATTTT. Encoded protein: CSVGGQGAADTQYF.